This T cell receptor (beta chain) appears in the sequencing data of a study of blood T cell repertoires in COVID-19. As processed by the authors: It was from reference gene primer amplification that nucleated cell counts were estimated. The protocol was immunoSEQ multiplex PCR, while the TCRdb copy is restricted to in-frame clones and leaves out a portion. V, J and clone size were drawn from that table, and D and trimming were deduced from the DNA. The sample lists around 250,000 clones, 70% to 90% occurring once. The CDR3 is 17 residues long. Germline assignment: CDR1 SGDLS and CDR2 YYNGEE. Trimming cost V 4 bases and J 2 bases; bases outside gene matches: 5.

This sequence joins TRBV9 and TRBJ2-3, with 15 bases matching TRBD2. This receptor was obtained from a woman between 50 and 59 years old who had recovered from COVID-19. Sequencing was performed on PBMCs or T cells enriched from blood (not recorded which). CDR3 sequence: CASSPGLAGGNTDTQYF. Here the CDR3 DNA reads TGTGCCAGCAGCCCGGGACTAGCGGGGGGAAACACAGATACGCAGTATTTT.